Listed here are 31 T cell receptor beta chains from one sample, sequenced in a study of early T cells in non-severe SARS-CoV-2 infection. TCRdb fed the 5' RACE reads into MiXCR, producing one record per CDR3 protein. The sample records tens of thousands of distinct CDR3 sequences, roughly 15% being singletons. The sequencing here drew on whole blood, taken at baseline. All receptors derive from an adult who was a healthcare worker with PCR-confirmed SARS-CoV-2 infection or an uninfected control (not recorded which).

The V gene is TRBV4-1, the J gene TRBJ2-7; D is perhaps TRBD2 (5 bases). This CDR3 spans 15 amino acids. The germline gives CDR1 MGHRA, CDR2 YSYEKL. V lost 1 base and J lost 0, with 10 bases in between. The CDR3 DNA sequence: TGCGCCAGCAGCCAAGCCTTGGAGGTCTCCTACGAGCAGTACTTC. The encoded protein is CASSQALEVSYEQYF.

This clonotype was counted a few times. The chain combines TRBV9 with TRBJ2-1; a possible D gene is TRBD1 (6 bases). This CDR3 has 15 amino acids. V dropped 3 bases and J dropped 7 bases, with 17 bases sitting between them. Germline CDR1 SGDLS, CDR2 YYNGEE. The DNA of the CDR3 is TGTGCCAGCAGCGCCGGGACACCAAGGGGGAATGAGCAGTTCTTC. This sequence encodes CASSAGTPRGNEQFF.

This clonotype appeared a few times. The gene calls are TRBV18 and TRBJ2-5; TRBD2 aligns across 13 bases. Germline CDR1 is KGHSH and CDR2 is LQKENI. The CDR3 is 17 residues long. The V and J ends lost 3 bases and 2 bases, in that order; junction bases with no gene match: 6. The CDR3 is CASSPGLAGYAQETQYF. The CDR3 DNA sequence: TGTGCCAGCTCACCGGGACTAGCGGGATATGCACAAGAGACCCAGTACTTC.

The chain has TRBV7-2 and TRBJ2-3, with 15 bases identical to TRBD2. This CDR3 comprises 17 residues. Germline values: CDR1 SGHTA, CDR2 FQGNSA. V lost 5 bases to trimming and J lost 6 bases; unmatched junction nucleotides: 9. CDR3 residues: CASSPRTSGRAQDTQYF. The CDR3, as DNA: TGTGCCAGCAGCCCAAGGACTAGCGGGAGGGCCCAGGATACGCAGTATTTT.

The chain joins TRBV5-5 to TRBJ2-3, with a possible D match to TRBD2 (6 bases). The ends were cut back, 5 bases at V and 4 bases at J, with 14 bases in the middle. Per the germline V gene, CDR1 is SGHKS and CDR2 is YYEKEE (reference sequence). The CDR3 has 14 amino acids. The CDR3 sequence is CASRDGLRPDTQYF. The CDR3 DNA follows: TGTGCCAGCAGGGACGGACTACGTCCAGATACGCAGTATTTT.

This clonotype showed up just a few times. The genes are TRBV18 and TRBJ1-1; no clear D gene. CDR1 KGHSH and CDR2 LQKENI come from the germline V gene. Deletions cut 3 bases from V and 1 base from J, with 9 bases between. This CDR3 contains 14 residues. As DNA, the CDR3 is TGTGCCAGCTCACCTCGCAGTGGGAACACTGAAGCTTTCTTT. Encoded protein: CASSPRSGNTEAFF.

This clonotype was detected a few times. This sequence joins TRBV7-9 and TRBJ1-1, with TRBD1 matching over 9 bases. The V and J ends lost 3 bases and 4 bases, in that order; junction bases with no gene match: 6. This CDR3 is built from 15 residues. Germline CDR1 reads SEHNR; CDR2 reads FQNEAQ (reference sequence). CDR3 in DNA: TGTGCCAGCAGCTTCGGTACAGGGGGCAGCACTGAAGCTTTCTTT. This translates into CASSFGTGGSTEAFF.

The CDR3 nucleotides read TGCGCCAGCAGCCAAGAACTGATTTGGGAAAAACTGTTTTTT. As protein: CASSQELIWEKLFF. The chain is built from TRBV4-1 and TRBJ1-4, with D unclear. Germline CDR1 and CDR2: MGHRA and YSYEKL. The CDR3 is made up of 14 amino acids. V lost 0 bases and J lost 8, with 10 bases in between.

This clonotype came up a few times. V gene TRBV3-1 combines with J gene TRBJ2-1; D is uncertain. Per the germline V gene, CDR1 is LGHDT and CDR2 is YNNKEL (reference sequence). CDR3 length equals 18 residues. V was trimmed by 0 bases and J by 0 bases, leaving 15 bases between them. The CDR3 DNA is TGTGCCAGCAGCCAAGATGAGACTGACCGAAGCTCCTACAATGAGCAGTTCTTC. The encoded protein is CASSQDETDRSSYNEQFF.

This clonotype was detected only a few times. The CDR3 region has the DNA TGTGCCAGCAGCCGCAATAGACCGTCCACTGAAGCTTTCTTT. This encodes CASSRNRPSTEAFF. The chain uses TRBV12-3 or TRBV12-4 and TRBJ1-1; the D is unclear. Trimming stripped 6 bases from V and 4 bases from J, with 15 bases between. There are 14 residues in the CDR3.

This clonotype was observed a few times. The V gene is TRBV18, the J gene TRBJ1-5; maybe TRBD1 (5 bases). Germline V lookup: CDR1 KGHSH, CDR2 LQKENI. V lost 3 bases and J 6 bases, leaving 12 bases between the germline ends. The CDR3 has 14 residues. In nucleotides, the CDR3 is TGTGCCAGCTCACCTTCCGGGACTGGTCAGCCCCAGCATTTT. The encoded protein is CASSPSGTGQPQHF.

The V call is TRBV30, the J call TRBJ1-4; D not certain. V was shortened by 2 bases and J by 5 bases, with 15 bases between the two germline ends. Per the germline V gene, CDR1 is GTSNPN and CDR2 is SVGIG (reference sequence). The CDR3 consists of 15 residues. The CDR3 spells CAWSPPASMNEKLFF. The CDR3 region has the DNA TGTGCCTGGAGTCCCCCAGCCAGCATGAATGAAAAACTGTTTTTT.

V and J are TRBV7-3 and TRBJ1-1; D call uncertain. Germline assignment: CDR1 SGHTA and CDR2 FQGTGA. Trimming removed 3 bases from V and 2 bases from J, with 10 bases in between. This CDR3 has 14 amino acids. CDR3 bases: TGTGCCAGCAGCTTGGGCGGCCCTAACACTGAAGCTTTCTTT. Encoded protein: CASSLGGPNTEAFF.

This sequence joins TRBV7-8 and TRBJ2-5, with 8 bases matching TRBD1. CDR1 is SGHVS, CDR2 FQNEAQ, per germline. The CDR3 is 16 amino acids. The V segment lost 5 bases and the J segment 2 bases; nucleotides outside the gene matches: 10. CDR3 residues: CASSGRPGGLQETQYF. The CDR3 DNA follows: TGTGCCAGCAGCGGACGACCAGGGGGCCTGCAAGAGACCCAGTACTTC. Full variable domain (rest looked up from reference TRBV7-8 and TRBJ2-5): GAGVSQSPRYKVAKRGQDVALRCDPISGHVSLFWYQQALGQGPEFLTYFQNEAQLDKSGLPSDRFFAERPEGSVSTLKIQRTQQEDSAVYLCASSGRPGGLQETQYFGPGTRLLVL.

This clonotype showed up just a few times. The rearrangement links TRBV5-5 to TRBJ2-7; 11 bases line up with TRBD2. The J segment lost 6 bases and the V segment lost 3 bases, leaving 14 bases of the junction unmatched. The length of the CDR3 is 17 residues. Germline lookup yields CDR1 SGHKS and CDR2 YYEKEE (reference sequence). In DNA, the CDR3 is TGTGCCAGCAGCTGGATTAGCGGGAGGGCCTTTCTTTCCGAGCAGTACTTC. It translates to CASSWISGRAFLSEQYF.

This clonotype was detected only a few times. The chain joins TRBV20-1 to TRBJ2-1; D unresolved. Per germline, CDR1 DFQATT and CDR2 SNEGSKA (reference sequence). This CDR3 region has 13 residues. Deletions cut 3 bases from V and 8 bases from J, with 14 bases between. The CDR3 spells CSASSRAMHEQFF. As DNA, the CDR3 is TGCAGTGCTAGTAGTAGGGCGATGCATGAGCAGTTCTTC.

This clonotype was counted only a few times. The V and J genes are TRBV9 and TRBJ2-5; D remains ambiguous. Trimming took off 2 bases at V and 4 bases at J, with 9 bases between the two ends. CDR3 length equals 13 residues. Germline V gene sequence: CDR1 SGDLS, CDR2 YYNGEE. CDR3 sequence (DNA): TGTGCCAGCAGCGTTAATCGGGCAGAGACCCAGTACTTC. This gives the protein CASSVNRAETQYF.

This clonotype came up a few times. The chain uses TRBV3-1 and TRBJ1-1, with D uncertain. Trimming cost V 3 bases and J 3 bases, with 2 bases left between them. The CDR3 runs 11 residues. CDR1 is LGHDT and CDR2 is YNNKEL in the germline V gene (reference sequence). CDR3 nucleotide sequence: TGTGCCAGCAGCCAGGACACTGAAGCTTTCTTT. It translates to CASSQDTEAFF. The full variable domain, in which reference TRBV3-1 and TRBJ1-1 provide the parts outside the CDR3, is DTAVSQTPKYLVTQMGNDKSIKCEQNLGHDTMYWYKQDSKKFLKIMFSYNNKELIINETVPNRFSPKSPDKAHLNLHINSLELGDSAVYFCASSQDTEAFFGQGTRLTVV.

This clonotype has ten or more counts. This chain uses TRBV3-1 with TRBJ2-2; 7 bases fit TRBD1. Germline loops: CDR1 LGHDT, CDR2 YNNKEL (reference sequence). This CDR3 region has 15 residues. Trimming removed 4 bases from V and 5 bases from J; junction bases left unmatched: 7. CDR3 sequence (DNA): TGTGCCAGCAGCCTAGGGGGCGCACGGACCGGGGAGCTGTTTTTT. As protein: CASSLGGARTGELFF. The variable domain in full, with the rest retrieved from reference TRBV3-1 and TRBJ2-2, is DTAVSQTPKYLVTQMGNDKSIKCEQNLGHDTMYWYKQDSKKFLKIMFSYNNKELIINETVPNRFSPKSPDKAHLNLHINSLELGDSAVYFCASSLGGARTGELFFGEGSRLTVL.

This clonotype was picked up a small number of times. A junction boundary mismatches the germline segment, possibly from a read error. The rearrangement joins TRBV9 to TRBJ2-7; 8 nucleotides line up with TRBD1. The CDR3 is made up of 15 amino acids. Per germline, CDR1 SGDLS and CDR2 YYNGEE. CDR3 nucleotides: TGTGCCAGCAGCGCAGGGACAGGTGAAACCTACGAACAGTACTTC. Its translation: CASSAGTGETYEQYF.

The chain carries TRBV11-2 and TRBJ1-2; 10 bases agree with TRBD1. This CDR3 has 15 residues. Germline assignment: CDR1 SGHAT and CDR2 FQNNGV. The J segment lost 9 bases and the V segment lost 4 bases, leaving 11 bases of the junction unmatched. Written as DNA, the CDR3 is TGTGCCAGCAGCTCCCCGGGACAGGGGAAGAGGAGCTACACCTTC. Translating it yields CASSSPGQGKRSYTF.

The chain couples TRBV12-5 to TRBJ2-1; the match to TRBD2 covers 9 bases. CDR1 is LGHNT, CDR2 FRNRAP, per germline. This CDR3 comprises 16 residues. J lost 10 bases, V lost 0 bases, and 10 bases had no gene match. DNA for the CDR3: TGTGCTAGTGGTTTGGTACAGTTAGCGGGAGTTACGGAGCAGTTCTTC. Protein: CASGLVQLAGVTEQFF.

This clonotype was seen repeatedly, ten times or more. The rearrangement links TRBV7-9 to TRBJ2-7; the D gene could be TRBD1 or TRBD2 (5 bases each). With 8 bases removed from V and 3 bases from J, the gap between germline ends came to 14 bases. CDR1 is SEHNR and CDR2 is FQNEAQ in the germline V gene (reference sequence). The CDR3 consists of 13 residues. The CDR3 is CASSGTERYEQYF. The CDR3 region has the DNA TGTGCCAGCTCCGGGACCGAACGCTACGAGCAGTACTTC.

The chain uses TRBV6-5 and TRBJ2-5; TRBD2 matches 14 bases. This CDR3 spans 18 amino acids. The germline gives CDR1 MNHEY, CDR2 SVGAGI. After removal of 7 bases from V and 3 bases from J, the junction contained 13 bases not matched to a gene. The CDR3 DNA sequence: TGTGCCAGCAATCCCTTGGGACTAGCGGGAGTCGGTAAAGAGACCCAGTACTTC. This sequence encodes CASNPLGLAGVGKETQYF.

V is TRBV6-1 and J is TRBJ2-1; TRBD1 matches 8 bases. CDR3 length equals 15 residues. The ends lost 0 bases at V and 5 bases at J; junction bases unmatched: 3. CDR1 is MNHNS, CDR2 SASEGT, per germline. This CDR3 is CASSEADRAHNEQFF. CDR3 bases: TGTGCCAGCAGTGAAGCGGACAGGGCCCACAATGAGCAGTTCTTC.

J is TRBJ2-7 and V is TRBV27; D gene unclear. CDR1 and CDR2 (germline): MNHEY, SMNVEV (reference sequence). V was shortened by 10 bases and J by 2 bases, with 9 bases between the two germline ends. The CDR3 totals 11 residues. CDR3 in amino acids: CATPTTYEQYF. Written as DNA, the CDR3 is TGTGCCACCCCAACCACCTACGAGCAGTACTTC.

V usage is TRBV2 and J usage is TRBJ1-2; no reliable D call. With 4 bases removed from V and 8 bases from J, the gap between germline ends came to 11 bases. The CDR3 consists of 12 residues. The germline V gene has CDR1 SNHLY and CDR2 FYNNEI. CDR3 protein: CASSVSSPGYTF. The DNA of the CDR3 is TGTGCCAGCAGTGTGAGCTCCCCCGGCTACACCTTC.

The CDR3 protein is CASSQVRPSGNAYEQYF. DNA for the CDR3: TGCGCCAGCAGCCAAGTAAGGCCTAGCGGGAATGCCTACGAGCAGTACTTC. The rearrangement uses TRBV4-3 and TRBJ2-7, with 9 positions matching TRBD2. The CDR3 has 17 amino acids. Trimming took 1 base from V and 2 from J; bases not matched to a gene: 9. CDR1 is LGHNA and CDR2 is YSLEER in the germline V gene.

This clonotype has only a few counts. The chain joins TRBV6-1 to TRBJ1-1, with no clear D. CDR1 MNHNS and CDR2 SASEGT come from the germline V gene. The ends were cut back, 6 bases at V and 1 base at J, with 9 bases in the middle. CDR3 size: 13 residues. CDR3 sequence reads: CASSLSQNTEAFF. The CDR3 DNA is TGTGCCAGCAGCCTAAGCCAGAACACTGAAGCTTTCTTT.

The rearrangement uses TRBV21-1 and TRBJ2-7; the table's TRBD2 call for D was not verified on the DNA. TRBV21-1 is reported as a pseudogene. This CDR3 contains 12 residues. This chain's CDR3 is CASSKARGEQYF. The CDR3 bases are TGTGCCAGCAGCAAAGCGCGCGGGGAGCAGTACTTC.

There are a few counts of this clonotype. V gene TRBV27 combines with J gene TRBJ2-7; perhaps TRBD1 as D (5 bases). The CDR3 runs 15 residues. V was pared by 5 bases and J by 0 bases, with 14 bases between. Germline V CDR1 and CDR2: MNHEY, SMNVEV (reference sequence). The CDR3 region is CASSPIPDSSYEQYF. The CDR3, as DNA: TGTGCCAGCAGTCCAATCCCCGACAGCTCCTACGAGCAGTACTTC.